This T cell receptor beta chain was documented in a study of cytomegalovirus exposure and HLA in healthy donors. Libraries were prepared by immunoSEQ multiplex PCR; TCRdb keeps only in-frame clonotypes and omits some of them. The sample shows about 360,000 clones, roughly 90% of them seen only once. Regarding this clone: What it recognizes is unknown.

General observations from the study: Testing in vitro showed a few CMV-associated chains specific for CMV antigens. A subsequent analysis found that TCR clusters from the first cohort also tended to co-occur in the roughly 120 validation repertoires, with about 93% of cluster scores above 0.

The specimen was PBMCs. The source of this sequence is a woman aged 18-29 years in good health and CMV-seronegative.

The CDR3 region has the DNA TGTGCCAGCAGTTTATCTTCTGGAGTCAGCTCCTACGAGCAGTACTTC. Amino acids: CASSLSSGVSSYEQYF. This chain links TRBV27 with TRBJ2-7; D gene uncertain. Germline assignment: CDR1 MNHEY and CDR2 SMNVEV (reference sequence). Trimming shortened V by 0 bases and J by 0 bases, and 12 bases separated the two germline ends. The CDR3 totals 16 residues.